Below are 2 T cell receptor beta chains sequenced from a single sample in a study of cytomegalovirus exposure and HLA in healthy donors. The primer mix had 60 Vbeta and 13 Jbeta primers. Assay used: immunoSEQ multiplex PCR; TCRdb lists only in-frame clones, some missing. Counted here are 84,000 or so clones, 76% occurring once; the ten biggest clones make up 1.2% to 1.5%. Sample: PBMCs. These receptors were collected from a male donor in good health and CMV-seronegative.

The J gene is TRBJ2-5, the V gene TRBV5-1, with D perhaps matching TRBD2 (5 bases). V lost 6 bases and J 0 bases, leaving 9 bases between the germline ends. This CDR3 region has 13 residues. Germline V lookup: CDR1 SGHRS, CDR2 YFSETQ. CDR3 sequence: CASKNGDQETQYF. The DNA for the CDR3 is TGCGCCAGCAAGAACGGGGACCAAGAGACCCAGTACTTC.

This clone was seen more than once but under ten times. The chain has TRBV5-1 and TRBJ1-1; D unresolved. V lost 2 bases and J 0 bases, leaving 11 bases between the germline ends. Germline CDR1 SGHRS, CDR2 YFSETQ. The CDR3 spans 15 residues. DNA of the CDR3: TGCGCCAGCAGCTTTACAGTGGGCATGAACACTGAAGCTTTCTTT. Protein sequence: CASSFTVGMNTEAFF.